Below, 21 T cell receptor beta chains from the same sample are listed, as sequenced in a study of T cell repertoires in cytomegalovirus infection. One entry per CDR3 protein, called by TCRdb with MiXCR from the reads. The profile shows approximately 700,000 distinct CDR3 sequences, 35% of them singletons. Input material: PBMCs. The receptor source for this set is a human donor in good health (CMV status not recorded). Some clones in this sample may be carry-over from other donors' samples.

This clonotype has at least ten counts. V gene TRBV19 combines with J gene TRBJ2-1; D is unresolved. The germline V and J ends were trimmed by 2 bases and 0 bases, with 5 bases remaining between them. The germline V gene has CDR1 LNHDA and CDR2 SQIVND (reference sequence). The CDR3 has 14 residues. For the CDR3, the DNA is TGTGCCAGTAGTATAACCAGCTCCTACAATGAGCAGTTCTTC. Translating it yields CASSITSSYNEQFF.

J is TRBJ2-2 and V is TRBV7-6, with D perhaps matching TRBD1 or TRBD2 (6 bases each). Germline V gene lookup returns CDR1 SGHVS and CDR2 FNYEAQ. The CDR3 is 16 amino acids. V was cut by 4 bases and J by 5 bases, with 17 bases left in between. The CDR3: CASSSQEGVGTGELFF. The CDR3 region has the DNA TGTGCCAGCAGCTCGCAGGAGGGGGTCGGGACCGGGGAGCTGTTTTTT.

This clonotype has just a few counts. This sequence joins TRBV28 and TRBJ2-1; 12 nucleotides align to TRBD2. Germline CDR1 reads MDHEN; CDR2 reads SYDVKM. This CDR3 is built from 13 residues. The V gene end was trimmed by 10 bases and the J gene end by 7 bases; junction bases not matched to a gene: 5. Here the CDR3 DNA reads TGTGCCACCCTAGCGGGGGGGCGGAATGAGCAGTTCTTC. As protein: CATLAGGRNEQFF.

This clonotype has more than one count but fewer than ten. Here the CDR3 DNA reads TGCGCCAGCAGCCAAGAAGGGCAGGTCGGTCGCCCGGATGAAAAACTGTTTTTT. It is translated as CASSQEGQVGRPDEKLFF. J is TRBJ1-4 and V is TRBV4-1, with no clear D. Trimming shortened V by 0 bases and J by 6 bases, and 20 bases separated the two germline ends. The CDR3 sequence is 18 residues long. The germline CDR1 and CDR2 sequences are MGHRA and YSYEKL.

To note about this clonotype: This may come from a read error, since a much larger clone is one base off. The chain combines TRBV7-8 with TRBJ2-3, with D perhaps matching TRBD2 (5 bases). The CDR3 runs 16 residues. Germline V gene data show CDR1 as SGHVS and CDR2 as FQNEAQ. The DNA for the CDR3 is TGTGCCAGCAGCCCACGCCAGGACTCTATCACAGATACGCAGTCTTTT. Translating gives CASSPRQDSITDTQSF. Full variable domain (rest looked up from reference TRBV7-8 and TRBJ2-3): GAGVSQSPRYKVAKRGQDVALRCDPISGHVSLFWYQQALGQGPEFLTYFQNEAQLDKSGLPSDRFFAERPEGSVSTLKIQRTQQEDSAVYLCASSPRQDSITDTQSFGPGTRLTVL.

This chain uses TRBV20-1 with TRBJ2-1; 7 bases are a match to TRBD1. Germline V CDR1 and CDR2: DFQATT, SNEGSKA (reference sequence). The CDR3 length is 13 residues. CDR3 bases: TGCAGCGCACCGAGGACAGGCTACAATGAGCAGTTCTTC. Amino acid sequence: CSAPRTGYNEQFF.

This clonotype showed up just a few times. The genes are TRBV4-3 and TRBJ1-3; D unresolved. The germline V and J ends were trimmed by 4 bases and 0 bases, with 13 bases remaining between them. Germline loops: CDR1 LGHNA, CDR2 YSLEER. The CDR3 spans 16 residues. The CDR3 coding sequence is TGCGCCAGCAGCCCAGGACCGACTAGCTCTGGAAACACCATATATTTT. Translated, it gives CASSPGPTSSGNTIYF.

The rearrangement joins TRBV5-1 to TRBJ2-1, with D perhaps TRBD2 (6 bases). The length of the CDR3 is 16 residues. V was cut by 1 base and J by 1 base, with 12 bases left in between. Germline assignment: CDR1 SGHRS and CDR2 YFSETQ. CDR3 in DNA: TGCGCCAGCAGCTTGACTAGCTCCGTATCCTACAATGAGCAGTTCTTC. Its protein is CASSLTSSVSYNEQFF.

V is TRBV28 and J is TRBJ1-5; D not certain. Deletions cut 3 bases from V and 3 bases from J, with 24 bases between. This CDR3 comprises 19 residues. The germline V gene has CDR1 MDHEN and CDR2 SYDVKM. This chain's CDR3 is CASSFKRARTGLYNQPQHF. The CDR3 DNA sequence: TGTGCCAGCAGTTTTAAGAGGGCCAGGACGGGCCTTTACAATCAGCCCCAGCATTTT.

This clonotype has at least ten counts. The chain links TRBV7-8 to TRBJ1-2, with D unclear. Germline V gene data show CDR1 as SGHVS and CDR2 as FQNEAQ. Trimming shortened V by 4 bases and J by 0 bases, and 12 bases separated the two germline ends. The length of the CDR3 is 15 residues. The CDR3 nucleotides read TGTGCCAGCAGCTCCCGCGACGTGCCTAACTATGGCTACACCTTC. Protein product: CASSSRDVPNYGYTF. The whole variable domain, filled in from reference TRBV7-8 and TRBJ1-2, reads GAGVSQSPRYKVAKRGQDVALRCDPISGHVSLFWYQQALGQGPEFLTYFQNEAQLDKSGLPSDRFFAERPEGSVSTLKIQRTQQEDSAVYLCASSSRDVPNYGYTFGSGTRLTVV.

In its sample, this clonotype was seen a few times. This chain joins TRBV19 and TRBJ2-7; D is perhaps TRBD1 (6 bases). Germline CDR1 reads LNHDA; CDR2 reads SQIVND (reference sequence). V lost 9 bases to trimming and J lost 3 bases, with 18 bases between them. The CDR3 extends over 14 amino acids. The CDR3 loop is CASSESGDLYEQYF. CDR3 in DNA: TGTGCCAGCTCAGAATCAGGGGACCTCTACGAGCAGTACTTC.

V is TRBV7-9 and J is TRBJ1-5; possibly TRBD1 for D (6 bases). V dropped 1 base and J dropped 3 bases, with 10 bases sitting between them. The CDR3 consists of 15 residues. Germline CDR1 and CDR2: SEHNR and FQNEAQ (reference sequence). Written as DNA, the CDR3 is TGTGCCAGCAGCTTAGGGGCAGGGGACAATCAGCCCCAGCATTTT. Amino acid sequence: CASSLGAGDNQPQHF.

This clonotype was detected a few times. The J gene is TRBJ2-1, the V gene TRBV6-2 or TRBV6-3; D not resolved. V was clipped by 0 bases and J by 7 bases, with 13 bases between them. The CDR3 has 15 amino acids. Germline V gives CDR1 MNHEY, CDR2 SVGEGT. The CDR3 DNA reads TGTGCCAGCAGTTACTCTCCGGTCCGGTCGAATGAGCAGTTCTTC. Translation: CASSYSPVRSNEQFF.

The chain couples TRBV2 to TRBJ2-7; tentatively, D is TRBD1 (6 bases). The ends were cut back, 4 bases at V and 0 bases at J, with 22 bases in the middle. This CDR3 spans 18 amino acids. CDR1 and CDR2 from the germline V gene are SNHLY and FYNNEI. CDR3 DNA sequence: TGTGCCAGCAGTGCGCAGGTTTTCGACAAGGACAGCTCCTACGAGCAGTACTTC. It yields the protein CASSAQVFDKDSSYEQYF.

The chain joins TRBV27 to TRBJ2-2, with D unresolved. This CDR3 comprises 16 residues. Germline V CDR1 and CDR2: MNHEY, SMNVEV (reference sequence). Deletions cut 3 bases from V and 0 bases from J, with 11 bases between. The CDR3, as DNA: TGTGCCAGCAGTTTCTACAGCCATTCGAACACCGGGGAGCTGTTTTTT. Translated: CASSFYSHSNTGELFF.

J is TRBJ1-4 and V is TRBV6-6; no reliable D call. The germline V and J ends were trimmed by 3 bases and 5 bases, with 10 bases remaining between them. CDR3 length: 14 residues. The germline V gene encodes CDR1 MNHNY and CDR2 SVGAGI (reference sequence). CDR3 loop: CASSYRRINEKLFF. The CDR3 nucleotides read TGTGCCAGCAGTTATCGGCGGATAAATGAAAAACTGTTTTTT.

The CDR3 coding sequence is TGTGCCACCAGCACCTCTACTGGGGTATTTGCAACTAATGAAAAACTGTTTTTT. Translating gives CATSTSTGVFATNEKLFF. V is TRBV15 and J is TRBJ1-4; no clear D gene. Germline assignment: CDR1 LNHNV and CDR2 YYDKDF (reference sequence). Trimming shortened V by 4 bases and J by 0 bases, and 18 bases separated the two germline ends. The CDR3 consists of 18 residues.

This clonotype appeared a few times. The genes are TRBV6-6 and TRBJ2-3; the match to TRBD2 covers 7 bases. V shed 8 bases, J shed 6 bases, and the junction held 8 bases outside the gene matches. The CDR3 has 13 amino acids. Germline CDR1 and CDR2: MNHNY and SVGAGI (reference sequence). CDR3 loop: CASRGGVKDTQYF. The CDR3 nucleotides read TGTGCCAGCCGCGGGGGAGTCAAGGATACGCAGTATTTT.

The chain employs TRBV2 and TRBJ1-5; tentatively, D is TRBD1 (6 bases). Germline V CDR1 and CDR2: SNHLY, FYNNEI. The CDR3 consists of 18 residues. Trimming took 8 bases from V and 6 from J, leaving 29 bases between them. CDR3 protein: CASRLGFVGGHHGQPQHF. In DNA form, the CDR3 reads TGTGCCAGCCGGTTGGGGTTTGTGGGGGGCCACCATGGTCAGCCCCAGCATTTT.

V is TRBV6-1 and J is TRBJ2-1; TRBD2 aligns across 9 bases. Germline assignment: CDR1 MNHNS and CDR2 SASEGT. The CDR3 totals 13 residues. V lost 6 bases to trimming and J lost 6 bases; unmatched junction nucleotides: 3. The CDR3 DNA sequence: TGTGCCAGCAGGCGGGGGGGTAGCAATGAGCAGTTCTTC. Translating gives CASRRGGSNEQFF.

This chain connects TRBV10-3 to TRBJ2-1, with 11 nucleotides matching TRBD2. The CDR3 runs to 15 residues. Germline trimming cut 5 bases from V and 7 bases from J; bases unmatched to any gene: 7. CDR1 and CDR2 (germline): ENHRY, SYGVKD. The CDR3 sequence: CAISISASGRNEQFF. In DNA form, the CDR3 reads TGTGCCATCAGTATCTCCGCTAGCGGGAGGAATGAGCAGTTCTTC.